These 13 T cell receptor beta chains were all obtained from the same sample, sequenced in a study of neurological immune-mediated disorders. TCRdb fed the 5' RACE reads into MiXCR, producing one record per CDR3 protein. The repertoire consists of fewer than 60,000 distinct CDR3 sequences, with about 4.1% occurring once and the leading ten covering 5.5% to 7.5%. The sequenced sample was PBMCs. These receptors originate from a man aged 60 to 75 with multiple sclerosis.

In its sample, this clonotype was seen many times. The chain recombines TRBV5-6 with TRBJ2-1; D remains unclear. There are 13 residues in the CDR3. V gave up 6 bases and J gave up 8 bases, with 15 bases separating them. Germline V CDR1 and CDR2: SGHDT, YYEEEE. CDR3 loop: CASNPSPGDEQFF. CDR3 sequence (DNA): TGTGCCAGCAACCCCAGTCCTGGAGATGAGCAGTTCTTC.

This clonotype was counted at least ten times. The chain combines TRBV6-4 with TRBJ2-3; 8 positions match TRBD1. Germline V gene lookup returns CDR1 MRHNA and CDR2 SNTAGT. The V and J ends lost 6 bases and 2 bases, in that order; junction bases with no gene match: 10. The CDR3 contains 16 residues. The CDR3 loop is CASSEGQGGHTDTQYF. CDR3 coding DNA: TGTGCCAGCAGCGAAGGACAGGGAGGTCACACAGATACGCAGTATTTT.

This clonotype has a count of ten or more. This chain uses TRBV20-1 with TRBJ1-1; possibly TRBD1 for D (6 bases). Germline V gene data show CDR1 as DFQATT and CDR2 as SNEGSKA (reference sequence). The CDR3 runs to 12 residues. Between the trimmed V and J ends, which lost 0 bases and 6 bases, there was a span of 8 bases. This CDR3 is CSAREGGPEAFF. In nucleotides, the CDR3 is TGCAGTGCTAGAGAGGGGGGCCCTGAAGCTTTCTTT.

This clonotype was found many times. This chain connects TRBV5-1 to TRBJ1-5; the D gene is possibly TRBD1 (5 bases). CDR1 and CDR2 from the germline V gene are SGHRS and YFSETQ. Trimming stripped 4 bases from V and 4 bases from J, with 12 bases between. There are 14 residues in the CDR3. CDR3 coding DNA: TGCGCCAGCAGCGAGGGTGGGGGAAATCAGCCCCAGCATTTT. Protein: CASSEGGGNQPQHF. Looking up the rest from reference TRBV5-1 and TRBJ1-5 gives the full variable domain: KAGVTQTPRYLIKTRGQQVTLSCSPISGHRSVSWYQQTPGQGLQFLFEYFSETQRNKGNFPGRFSGRQFSNSRSEMNVSTLELGDSALYLCASSEGGGNQPQHFGDGTRLSIL.

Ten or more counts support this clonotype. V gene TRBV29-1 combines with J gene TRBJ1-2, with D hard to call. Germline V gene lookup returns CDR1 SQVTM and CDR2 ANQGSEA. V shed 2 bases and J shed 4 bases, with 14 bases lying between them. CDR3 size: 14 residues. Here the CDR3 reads CSVERETPSYGYTF. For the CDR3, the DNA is TGCAGCGTTGAACGGGAAACCCCTTCCTATGGCTACACCTTC.

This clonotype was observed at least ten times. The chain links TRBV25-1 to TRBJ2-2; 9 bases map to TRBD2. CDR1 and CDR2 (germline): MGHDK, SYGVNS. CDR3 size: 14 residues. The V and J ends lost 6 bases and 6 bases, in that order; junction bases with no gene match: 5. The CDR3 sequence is CASSIAGVAGELFF. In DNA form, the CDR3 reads TGTGCCAGCAGCATAGCGGGGGTTGCCGGGGAGCTGTTTTTT.

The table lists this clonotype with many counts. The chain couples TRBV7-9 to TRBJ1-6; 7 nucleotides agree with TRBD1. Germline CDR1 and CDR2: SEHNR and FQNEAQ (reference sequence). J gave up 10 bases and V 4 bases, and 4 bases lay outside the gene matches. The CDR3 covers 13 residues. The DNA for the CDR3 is TGTGCCAGCAGCTACGACAGGGACTCACCCCTCCACTTT. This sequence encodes CASSYDRDSPLHF.

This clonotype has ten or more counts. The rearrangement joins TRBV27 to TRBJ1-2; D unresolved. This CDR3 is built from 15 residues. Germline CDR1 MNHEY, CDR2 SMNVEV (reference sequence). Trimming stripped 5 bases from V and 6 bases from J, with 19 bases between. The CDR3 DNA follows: TGTGCCAGCAGTCTGGTGAGGCGCAGTGTGGATGGCTACACCTTC. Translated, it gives CASSLVRRSVDGYTF.

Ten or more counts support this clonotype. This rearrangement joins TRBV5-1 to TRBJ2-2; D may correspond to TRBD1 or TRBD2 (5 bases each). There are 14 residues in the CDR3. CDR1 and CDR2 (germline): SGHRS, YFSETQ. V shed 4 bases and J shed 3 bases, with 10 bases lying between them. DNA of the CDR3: TGCGCCAGCAGCCGGGACGGCCACACCGGGGAGCTGTTTTTT. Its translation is CASSRDGHTGELFF.

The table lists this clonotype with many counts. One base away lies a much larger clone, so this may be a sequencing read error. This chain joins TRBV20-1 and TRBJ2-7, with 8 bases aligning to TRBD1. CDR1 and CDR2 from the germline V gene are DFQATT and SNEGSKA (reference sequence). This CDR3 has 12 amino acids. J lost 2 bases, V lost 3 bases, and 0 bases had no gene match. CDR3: CSARDRAYEQYF. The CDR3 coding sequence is TGCAGTGCTAGGGACAGGGCCTACGAGCAGTACTTC.

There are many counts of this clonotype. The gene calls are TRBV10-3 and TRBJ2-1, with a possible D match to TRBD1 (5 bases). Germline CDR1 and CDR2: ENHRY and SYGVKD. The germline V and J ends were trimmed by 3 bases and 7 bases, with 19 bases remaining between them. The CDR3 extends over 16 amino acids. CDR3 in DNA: TGTGCCATCAGTGACTCCAGGGAAGCTAAGACGAATGAGCAGTTCTTC. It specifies CAISDSREAKTNEQFF.

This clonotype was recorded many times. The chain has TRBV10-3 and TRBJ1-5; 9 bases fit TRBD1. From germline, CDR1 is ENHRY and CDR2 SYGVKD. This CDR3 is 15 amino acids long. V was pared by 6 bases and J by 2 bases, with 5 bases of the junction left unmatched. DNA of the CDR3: TGTGCCATCAGGGGGGACAGGGCTGGCAATCAGCCCCAGCATTTT. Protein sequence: CAIRGDRAGNQPQHF.

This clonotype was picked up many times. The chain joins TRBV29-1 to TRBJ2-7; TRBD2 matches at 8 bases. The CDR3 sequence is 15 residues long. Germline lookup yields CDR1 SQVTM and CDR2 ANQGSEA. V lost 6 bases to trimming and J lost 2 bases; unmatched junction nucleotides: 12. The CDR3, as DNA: TGCAGCGTGCGGGGGGACCTCCAGAATACCTACGAGCAGTACTTC. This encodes CSVRGDLQNTYEQYF.